This entry features one T cell receptor beta chain sequence. A much larger clone differs from this one at a single base, so this may be a read error. The missing conserved phenylalanine or tryptophan at the end of this CDR3 makes a read error likely. This specimen comes from a study of tumor-infiltrating lymphocytes in primary liver carcinoma. TCR beta cDNA was reverse-transcribed from roughly 0.45 ug of total RNA. The reaction used a constant-region primer and ProtoScript II reverse transcriptase. Slightly modified ARM-PCR served as the procedure for the TCR beta libraries. These libraries came from three rounds of nested multiplex PCR. Forward primers for TRBV1-TRBV30 and a C-beta reverse primer served the first two PCR rounds, at 10 cycles each. MiXCR, run by TCRdb on the multiplex PCR reads, gives a single entry per CDR3 protein. Among about 320,000 distinct CDR3 sequences listed, roughly 60% were seen once.

Germline V lookup: CDR1 SGHNT, CDR2 YYREEE (reference sequence). The CDR3 is 13 residues long. Trimming pared 0 bases from V and 7 bases from J, leaving 11 bases between. The researchers obtained blood RNA from unsorted whole blood and also extracted germline DNA. The chain links TRBV5-4 to TRBJ2-7; possibly TRBD2 for D (5 bases). The source material was peripheral blood. This receptor was obtained from a man aged 35 to 55 with primary liver carcinoma and hepatitis B virus infection. The CDR3, as DNA: TGTGCCAGCAGCTTGGCTAAAACGGGGGAGCAGTACCTC. It codes for CASSLAKTGEQYL.